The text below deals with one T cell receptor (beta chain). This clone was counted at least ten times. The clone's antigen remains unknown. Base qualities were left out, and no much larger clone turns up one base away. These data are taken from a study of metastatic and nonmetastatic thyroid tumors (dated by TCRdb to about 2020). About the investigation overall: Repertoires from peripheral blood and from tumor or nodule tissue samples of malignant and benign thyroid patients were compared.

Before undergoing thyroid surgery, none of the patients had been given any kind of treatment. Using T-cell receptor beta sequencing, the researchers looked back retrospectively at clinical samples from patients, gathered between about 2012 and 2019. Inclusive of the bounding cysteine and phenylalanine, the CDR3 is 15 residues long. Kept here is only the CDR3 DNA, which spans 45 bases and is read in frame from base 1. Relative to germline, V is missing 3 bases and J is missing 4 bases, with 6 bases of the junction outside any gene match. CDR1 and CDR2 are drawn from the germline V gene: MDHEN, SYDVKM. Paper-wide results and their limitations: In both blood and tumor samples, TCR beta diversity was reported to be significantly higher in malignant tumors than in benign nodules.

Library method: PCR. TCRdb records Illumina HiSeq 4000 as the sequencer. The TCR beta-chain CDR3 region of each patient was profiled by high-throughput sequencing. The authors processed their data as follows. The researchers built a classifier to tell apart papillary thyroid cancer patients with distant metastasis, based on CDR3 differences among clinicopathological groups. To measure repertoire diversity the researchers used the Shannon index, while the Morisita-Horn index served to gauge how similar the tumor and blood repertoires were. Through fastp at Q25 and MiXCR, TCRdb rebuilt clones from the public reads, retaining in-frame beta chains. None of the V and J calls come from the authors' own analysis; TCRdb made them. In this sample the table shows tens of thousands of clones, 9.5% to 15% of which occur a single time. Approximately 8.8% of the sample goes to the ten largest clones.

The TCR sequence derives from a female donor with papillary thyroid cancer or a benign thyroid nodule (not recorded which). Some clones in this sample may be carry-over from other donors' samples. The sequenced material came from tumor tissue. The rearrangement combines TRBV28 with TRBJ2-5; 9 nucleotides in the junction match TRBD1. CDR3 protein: CASSFLQGAPETQYF. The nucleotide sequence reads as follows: TGTGCCAGCAGTTTTCTACAGGGGGCCCCAGAGACCCAGTACTTC. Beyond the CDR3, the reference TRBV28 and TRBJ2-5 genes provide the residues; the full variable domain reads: DVKVTQSSRYLVKRTGEKVFLECVQDMDHENMFWYRQDPGLGLRLIYFSYDVKMKEKGDIPEGYSVSREKKERFSLILESASTNQTSMYLCASSFLQGAPETQYFGPGTRLLVL.